This T cell receptor (beta chain) emerged from a study of vaccination effects on CD4 cells after COVID-19. Study information: A density of approximately 2.2 million PBMC per well was used; these cells were cultured with around 11 IU/ml IL-2 and roughly 10 ug/ml peptides. Findings and limits, study-wide: Long after vaccination, the clones induced by infection and by vaccine shrank markedly in size. The study dataset contains few convalescent patients and includes no early post-infection timepoints.

As concerns this clone: As yet, its antigen is unknown.

Produced via immunoSEQ multiplex PCR; TCRdb's table is partial and in-frame only. This table has fewer than 75,000 clones, roughly three quarters appearing once. This CDR3 is 16 amino acids long. Looked up from germline, CDR1 is MNHEY and CDR2 is SVGAGI. Trimming took off 2 bases at V and 2 bases at J, with 12 bases between the two ends. After about 10 days in culture, the CD4+ T cells were isolated. The gene calls are TRBV6-5 and TRBJ2-2; D perhaps matches TRBD1 (6 bases). The starting material was CD4+ T cells from PBMCs cultured without peptide, obtained before COVID-19 vaccination. The receptor was derived from a human donor who received a COVID-19 vaccine. CDR3 region: CASSYPGHSNTGELFF. The CDR3 region has the DNA TGTGCCAGCAGTTACCCGGGACATTCAAACACCGGGGAGCTGTTTTTT.